This T cell receptor (beta chain) was recovered during a study of T-cell reconstitution after alpha-beta-depleted transplantation in children (dated by TCRdb to the mid-2010s). About the investigation overall: Using TCR repertoire profiling, the study quantitatively followed how T-cell immune reconstitution unfolded in children after TCRalphabeta/CD19-depleted allogeneic hematopoietic cell transplantation.

About this clonotype itself: The antigen it recognizes is unknown. No quality values exist for individual bases; no much larger clone is one base distant.

The protocol used for the library was PCR. Data came from an Illumina HiSeq 2500. Molecular barcoding was employed in the preparation of TCR libraries, with unique molecular identifiers being used to normalize TCRbeta repertoire quantification. TCRdb took the public reads, trimmed them with fastp at Q25, ran MiXCR for clone calling and kept in-frame beta chains. Each CDR3 protein appears once, grouped with its most common genes and DNA. This sample lists 350,000 to 500,000 distinct CDR3 sequences; approximately 42% were detected once. The ten largest clones capture 25% to 30% of the sample. Broader findings and caveats from the paper: The high TCRbeta diversity at day 60 in some patients was ascribed to recipient T cells and intrathymic progenitors that had survived conditioning. Over the following months the frequencies of hyperexpanded clones went down, and after one year T-cell counts and TCRbeta diversity were mostly credited to newly produced T cells. Apparently early alphabetaT-cell count recovery about two months after transplant reportedly relied on only several hundred rapidly expanded clones derived from non-depleted graft cells.

Read against the paper, the sample's treatment or condition label means: allogeneic hematopoietic cell transplantation with graft depleted of TCRalphabeta T cells and CD19 B cells. The children who served as transplant recipients had been given grafts of TCRalphabeta/CD19-depleted allogeneic hematopoietic cells. A distance of 22 bases separates the germline ends of V and J, which lose 6 bases and 0 bases respectively. For CDR1 and CDR2, the germline V gene lists SGHVS and FQNEAQ. Its CDR3 holds 18 amino acids, cysteine through phenylalanine. Only the CDR3 DNA stays, 54 bases, in frame from base 1. The clonotype was recovered from a girl aged 2 to 10 with aplastic anemia, due to receive a stem cell transplant. The sample here was PBMCs, taken before TCRalphabeta/CD19-depleted stem cell transplant. The chain couples TRBV7-8 to TRBJ2-3, and possibly TRBD2, on 6 matching bases. The CDR3 here reads CASRTDHKDYPSTDTQYF. The nucleotides read TGTGCCAGCAGGACCGATCATAAGGACTACCCTAGCACAGATACGCAGTATTTT.